The 20 T cell receptor beta chains listed next were all sequenced from one sample in a study of T cells in Graves' hyperthyroidism and ophthalmopathy. There were TCR beta CDR3 regions amplified from RNA transcripts. The HTBI primer set was used in a first-round RT-PCR of the TCR CDR3. From the multiplex PCR reads, TCRdb called clonotypes with MiXCR, one entry per CDR3 protein. The profile covers approximately 610,000 distinct CDR3 sequences, with about 15% appearing a single time and approximately 4.3% taken by the ten largest. The sequencing input was blood. The receptors come from a woman aged 40 to 50 with Graves' ophthalmopathy.

This clonotype was recorded many times. The chain employs TRBV9 and TRBJ1-2, with TRBD1 matching 11 bases. The CDR3 length is 15 residues. Trimming cost V 4 bases and J 6 bases; bases outside gene matches: 8. Germline CDR1 is SGDLS and CDR2 is YYNGEE. CDR3 nucleotides: TGTGCCAGCAGCACCCCGGGACAGGGGGTTAATGGCTACACCTTC. This sequence encodes CASSTPGQGVNGYTF.

This clonotype was seen repeatedly, ten times or more. The chain uses TRBV7-8 and TRBJ1-2; the D is unclear. Deletions cut 1 base from V and 5 bases from J, with 14 bases between. Germline-derived CDR1 and CDR2 are SGHVS and FQNEAQ. The CDR3 runs 15 residues. CDR3 region: CASSLGMTSLYGYTF. CDR3 coding DNA: TGTGCCAGCAGCTTAGGGATGACATCATTGTATGGCTACACCTTC.

The chain links TRBV12-3 or TRBV12-4 to TRBJ2-7; TRBD1 is a possible D gene (5 bases). Trimming stripped 6 bases from V and 8 bases from J, with 14 bases between. The CDR3 is made up of 12 amino acids. The CDR3 region has the DNA TGTGCCAGCAGCCCCCCAGGGCTCAAGCAGTACTTC. Encoded protein: CASSPPGLKQYF.

This clonotype was counted ten times or more. This rearrangement joins TRBV11-2 to TRBJ2-7, with 7 bases lining up with TRBD1. This CDR3 has 13 amino acids. J lost 2 bases, V lost 7 bases, and 5 bases had no gene match. Germline V gene sequence: CDR1 SGHAT, CDR2 FQNNGV. CDR3 amino acids: CASNPTGTYEQYF. CDR3 coding DNA: TGTGCCAGCAATCCGACAGGGACCTACGAGCAGTACTTC.

The V call is TRBV5-1, the J call TRBJ2-7; maybe TRBD1 (6 bases). From germline, CDR1 is SGHRS and CDR2 YFSETQ. V lost 4 bases to trimming and J lost 6 bases, with 14 bases between them. The CDR3 contains 13 residues. CDR3 loop: CASSPRSQGEQYF. CDR3 nucleotide sequence: TGCGCCAGCAGCCCGAGATCACAGGGCGAGCAGTACTTC.

This clonotype was seen more than once but under ten times. This chain links TRBV29-1 with TRBJ2-3, with D tentatively TRBD2 (5 bases). The V and J ends lost 1 base and 0 bases respectively, with 20 bases between them. Germline values: CDR1 SQVTM, CDR2 ANQGSEA. The CDR3 sequence is 18 residues long. This CDR3 is CSVEGGLNPLTSTDTQYF. The CDR3 DNA follows: TGCAGCGTTGAAGGAGGGCTAAACCCCCTTACTAGCACAGATACGCAGTATTTT.

This chain uses TRBV6-1 with TRBJ2-7; TRBD2 might be the D (6 bases). Germline-derived CDR1 and CDR2 are MNHNS and SASEGT. V was clipped by 6 bases and J by 3 bases, with 15 bases between them. There are 14 residues in the CDR3. CDR3 loop: CASSPTSFGYEQYF. The CDR3 DNA sequence: TGTGCCAGCAGCCCCACTAGCTTCGGCTACGAGCAGTACTTC.

The V gene is TRBV10-2, the J gene TRBJ1-1, with 7 positions matching TRBD1. Germline loops: CDR1 WSHSY, CDR2 SAAADI. The CDR3 loop spans 14 amino acids. V gave up 6 bases and J gave up 7 bases; unmatched junction bases: 11. The CDR3 bases are TGCGCCAGCAGGGAGGGGGCAGGGGAAGGTGAAGCTTTCTTT. This gives the protein CASREGAGEGEAFF.

This clonotype was seen at least ten times. V is TRBV10-2 and J is TRBJ1-1, with D possibly matching TRBD1 (5 bases). Germline CDR1 WSHSY, CDR2 SAAADI. V was clipped by 2 bases and J by 5 bases, with 12 bases between them. The length of the CDR3 is 14 residues. CDR3 coding DNA: TGCGCCAGCAGTGAGCAGGGTATGAGGACTGAAGCTTTCTTT. Translating it yields CASSEQGMRTEAFF.

This clonotype was seen repeatedly, ten times or more. The chain carries TRBV11-3 and TRBJ2-6; D is undetermined. Deletions cut 5 bases from V and 2 bases from J, with 13 bases between. This CDR3 has 16 residues. The V gene's germline CDR1 is SGHNT and CDR2 YENEEA. DNA for the CDR3: TGTGCCAGCAGCCCGCCCCGTCCCACTGGGGCCAACGTCCTGACTTTC. It translates to CASSPPRPTGANVLTF.

The chain employs TRBV28 and TRBJ2-4; no clear D. In germline, CDR1 is MDHEN, CDR2 SYDVKM. There are 11 residues in the CDR3. The V end was cut by 5 bases, the J end by 9 bases, with 8 bases between. This chain's CDR3 is CASSRHGIQYF. As DNA, the CDR3 is TGTGCCAGCAGTCGACATGGCATTCAGTACTTC.

Many counts were recorded for this clonotype. This chain uses TRBV11-3 with TRBJ2-7; 8 bases map to TRBD2. The CDR3 consists of 17 residues. J was trimmed by 4 bases and V by 1 base; bases with no gene match: 12. Germline loops: CDR1 SGHNT, CDR2 YENEEA. The CDR3 is CASSLGVGSGSLYEQYF. The CDR3 nucleotides are TGTGCCAGCAGCTTAGGTGTCGGGAGCGGGAGTTTGTACGAGCAGTACTTC. Combining the CDR3 with reference TRBV11-3 and TRBJ2-7 gives the whole variable domain EAGVVQSPRYKIIEKKQPVAFWCNPISGHNTLYWYLQNLGQGPELLIRYENEEAVDDSQLPKDRFSAERLKGVDSTLKIQPAELGDSAVYLCASSLGVGSGSLYEQYFGPGTRLTVT.

A few counts support this clonotype. This chain links TRBV7-3 with TRBJ2-7; D not resolved. The V gene's germline CDR1 is SGHTA and CDR2 FQGTGA. V was cut by 0 bases and J by 1 base, with 7 bases left in between. This CDR3 is 14 amino acids long. The CDR3 DNA reads as TGTGCCAGCAGCTTAACCCTCGGATCCTACGAGCAGTACTTC. Encoded protein: CASSLTLGSYEQYF.

A single count supports this clonotype. The CDR3 DNA is TGTGCCAGCAGTGCGGGATTTCGGGAGACCCAGTACTTC. It is translated as CASSAGFRETQYF. The rearrangement uses TRBV6-2 or TRBV6-3 and TRBJ2-5; a weak D match, TRBD2 (6 bases). In germline, CDR1 is MNHEY, CDR2 SVGEGT. This CDR3 has 13 amino acids. Between the trimmed V and J ends, which lost 5 bases and 5 bases, there was a span of 12 bases.

This clonotype was counted at least ten times. This chain connects TRBV27 to TRBJ2-2; no clear D gene. CDR3 size: 11 residues. Germline values: CDR1 MNHEY, CDR2 SMNVEV (reference sequence). V lost 3 bases to trimming and J lost 7 bases, with 3 bases between them. CDR3 sequence: CASSFVGELFF. As DNA, the CDR3 is TGTGCCAGCAGTTTTGTCGGGGAGCTGTTTTTT.

The CDR3 DNA reads as TGTGCCAGCAGCTTAGCTCTAGCGGGAGGGTACGAGCAGTACTTC. Protein product: CASSLALAGGYEQYF. The chain joins TRBV11-2 to TRBJ2-7, with 12 bases lining up with TRBD2. The CDR3 has 15 residues. V shed 1 base, J shed 4 bases, and the junction held 2 bases outside the gene matches. Germline V CDR1 and CDR2: SGHAT, FQNNGV.

This clonotype was seen repeatedly, ten times or more. This chain links TRBV19 with TRBJ2-7; 7 bases are a match to TRBD1. The CDR3 loop spans 15 amino acids. V shed 3 bases and J 3 bases; nucleotides not matched to a gene: 8. Germline CDR1 LNHDA, CDR2 SQIVND (reference sequence). CDR3 region: CASSMAGTDNYEQYF. The CDR3 region has the DNA TGTGCCAGTAGTATGGCCGGGACAGACAACTACGAGCAGTACTTC.

This clonotype was found many times. The chain uses TRBV28 and TRBJ2-7, with no clear D. This CDR3 spans 15 amino acids. V was cut by 5 bases and J by 0 bases, with 14 bases left in between. Germline CDR1 reads MDHEN; CDR2 reads SYDVKM. The CDR3 loop reads CASSLPEGYSYEQYF. For the CDR3, the DNA is TGTGCCAGCAGTCTCCCGGAAGGGTACTCCTACGAGCAGTACTTC.

Many counts were recorded for this clonotype. This rearrangement joins TRBV2 to TRBJ1-5, with a weak D call TRBD1 (5 bases). Germline CDR1 reads SNHLY; CDR2 reads FYNNEI. V was trimmed by 2 bases and J by 2 bases, leaving 10 bases between them. The CDR3 extends over 15 amino acids. In DNA form, the CDR3 reads TGTGCCAGCAGTGAAACCAGGGTGGGCAATCAGCCCCAGCATTTT. Residues: CASSETRVGNQPQHF. The whole variable domain, remainder taken from reference TRBV2 and TRBJ1-5, is EPEVTQTPSHQVTQMGQEVILRCVPISNHLYFYWYRQILGQKVEFLVSFYNNEISEKSEIFDDQFSVERPDGSNFTLKIRSTKLEDSAMYFCASSETRVGNQPQHFGDGTRLSIL.

This clonotype appeared many times. The chain uses TRBV2 and TRBJ2-7, with D possibly being TRBD1 (6 bases). The CDR3 extends over 14 amino acids. Trimming took 8 bases from V and 2 from J, leaving 16 bases between them. In germline, CDR1 is SNHLY, CDR2 FYNNEI. CDR3 amino acids: CASVIVTGPYEQYF. The CDR3 DNA sequence: TGTGCCAGCGTAATAGTGACAGGTCCCTACGAGCAGTACTTC.